The text below deals with one T cell receptor (beta chain). This clone has a single count. Its binding antigen is unknown. Base qualities are not recorded, but no much larger clone differs from it by a single base. The CDR3 numbers 14 residues from cysteine through phenylalanine. Only the CDR3 region is kept as DNA, spanning 42 bases read in frame from base 1. The V end loses 7 bases and the J end loses 4 bases, and a stretch of 17 bases separates them. Based on the germline V gene, the CDR1 and CDR2 sequences are SGDLS and YYNGEE. The record originates from a study of blood T cell repertoires in COVID-19 (dated by TCRdb to the early 2020s). Study-level background: Collaborator samples came from the United States, Italy and Spain and covered acute and convalescent phases of COVID-19. The prospective study material was composed of cDNA or gDNA derived from T cells, B-cell-depleted T cells, or PBMCs. The dataset comprised deeply sampled blood TCRbeta repertoires from subjects exposed to, actively infected with, or recovered from COVID-19. A freely available public database, intended as a resource for researchers studying the immune response to SARS-CoV-2, is where the repertoires were released. The samples were drawn from the first 160 participants of the ongoing ImmuneRACE study and from some 1,300 subjects provided by 6 global collaborators. A de-identified subject ID, COVID-19 status, age in years and sex were almost always included in the sample metadata. Where HLA class I and class II types were available, the types were taken from metadata supplied by the sample provider, not from assay-based typing.

TCRbeta CDR3 regions were amplified from genomic DNA by means of the immunoSEQ Assay, a bias-controlled multiplex PCR. The paper's data handling went like this. Within the assay, amplification of reference gene primers was used to estimate how many nucleated cells each sample contained. To quantify the absolute abundance of each unique TCRbeta CDR3 rearrangement, sequence reads were collapsed and filtered. For each sample, productive Simpson clonality was calculated as the square root of Simpson's diversity index over productive rearrangements. What TCRdb holds here is the immuneACCESS table cut down to in-frame rearrangements. Part of the clones is not present; checked against another copy, under half of the missing clones reflect an unresolved V gene, and the others are unexplained. The V and J calls and the clone size are those of that table, but D and trimming were determined from the DNA. For this sample there are hundreds of thousands of clones; roughly 90% appear just once. About 1% of the sample is taken by the ten largest.

Participants in the prospective study were aged roughly 18 to 89 years, lived in more than 20 United States geographic areas, and enrolled through a virtual design. To assign participants to cohorts, the prospective study relied on clinical history that participants themselves reported in a screening survey and a study questionnaire. For ImmuneRACE Cohort 3, a participant was defined as recovered based on two consecutive negative NP/OP PCR tests, clearance by a healthcare professional, or resolution of symptoms. In the prospective study, mobile phlebotomists collected whole blood, serum and a nasopharyngeal or oropharyngeal swab from each participant. Additional blood draws and questionnaires over an approximately 2-month period could optionally be provided by prospective study participants. Prospective study blood samples were shipped either frozen or at room temperature before DNA extraction.

Study-wide findings and limitations: The quantity of clinical and demographic metadata differed by source and by participant and was supplied without curation.

The receptor's source is a woman younger than 45 who had recovered from COVID-19. The sequence is built from TRBV9 and TRBJ1-2; the best D guess is TRBD1, with 5 bases matching. Sequencing was performed on PBMCs or T cells enriched from blood (not recorded which). The DNA sequence reads TGTGCCAGCTCCAGGGAGGGATTGGGCTATGGCTACACCTTC. It codes for CASSREGLGYGYTF.